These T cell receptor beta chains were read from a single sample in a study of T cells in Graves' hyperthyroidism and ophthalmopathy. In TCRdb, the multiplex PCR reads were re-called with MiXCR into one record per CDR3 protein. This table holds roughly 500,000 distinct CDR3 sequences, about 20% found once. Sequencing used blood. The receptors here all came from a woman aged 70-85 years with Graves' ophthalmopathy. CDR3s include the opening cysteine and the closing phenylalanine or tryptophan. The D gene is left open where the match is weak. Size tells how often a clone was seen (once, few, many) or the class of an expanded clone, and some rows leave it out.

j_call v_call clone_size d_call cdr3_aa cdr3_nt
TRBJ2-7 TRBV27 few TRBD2 CASRLSGTSYYYEQYF TGTGCCAGCAGACTAAGCGGGACTAGCTATTACTACGAGCAGTACTTC
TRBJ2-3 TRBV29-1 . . CSVSSGGRTVTQYF TGCAGCGTTTCAAGTGGGGGACGTACGGTTACGCAGTATTTT
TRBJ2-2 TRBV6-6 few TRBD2 CASSYRGGLVTGELFF TGTGCCAGCAGTTACAGGGGAGGGCTGGTCACCGGGGAGCTGTTTTTT
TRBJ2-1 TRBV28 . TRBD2 CASGELDSGRYNEQFF TGTGCCAGCGGTGAATTAGATAGCGGGAGGTACAATGAGCAGTTCTTC
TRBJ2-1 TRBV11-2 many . CASSLDRVSSAAQFF TGTGCCAGCAGCTTAGATCGTGTGTCGTCCGCGGCGCAGTTCTTC
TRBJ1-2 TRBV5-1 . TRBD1 CASKYGTGTYGYTF TGCGCCAGCAAATACGGGACAGGGACTTATGGCTACACCTTC
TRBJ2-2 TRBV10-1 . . CASSDGAGGLFF TGCGCCAGCTCAGATGGGGCAGGTGGGCTGTTTTTT
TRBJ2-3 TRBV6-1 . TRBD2 CASSTVLAGKADTQYF TGTGCCAGCAGTACGGTTCTAGCGGGAAAGGCGGATACGCAGTATTTT
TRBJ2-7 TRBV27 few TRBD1 CASSQYRGSYEQYF TGTGCCAGCAGTCAATACAGGGGGTCCTACGAGCAGTACTTC
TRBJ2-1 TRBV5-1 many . CASSFGTANVGQFF TGCGCCAGCAGCTTCGGGACTGCGAATGTGGGGCAGTTCTTC
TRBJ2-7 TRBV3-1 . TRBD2 CASSRLAGAHPYEQYF TGTGCCAGCAGCCGGCTAGCGGGCGCACACCCCTACGAGCAGTACTTC
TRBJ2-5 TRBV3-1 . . CASSQDGRGETQYF TGCGCCAGCAGCCAAGATGGAAGGGGGGAGACCCAGTACTTC
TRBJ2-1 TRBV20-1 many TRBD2 CSARDPRTSGSYNEQFF TGCAGTGCTAGAGACCCTAGGACTAGCGGCTCCTACAATGAGCAGTTCTTC
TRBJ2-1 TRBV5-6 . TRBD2 CASSLRLAGNEQFF TGTGCCAGCAGCTTGCGACTAGCGGGTAATGAGCAGTTCTTC
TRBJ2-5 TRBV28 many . CASRLRAGEVTQYF TGTGCCAGCAGACTTAGGGCAGGGGAAGTGACCCAGTACTTC
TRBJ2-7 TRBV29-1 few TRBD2 CSVGTSGKLPYEQYF TGCAGCGTCGGGACTAGCGGGAAACTACCCTACGAGCAGTACTTC